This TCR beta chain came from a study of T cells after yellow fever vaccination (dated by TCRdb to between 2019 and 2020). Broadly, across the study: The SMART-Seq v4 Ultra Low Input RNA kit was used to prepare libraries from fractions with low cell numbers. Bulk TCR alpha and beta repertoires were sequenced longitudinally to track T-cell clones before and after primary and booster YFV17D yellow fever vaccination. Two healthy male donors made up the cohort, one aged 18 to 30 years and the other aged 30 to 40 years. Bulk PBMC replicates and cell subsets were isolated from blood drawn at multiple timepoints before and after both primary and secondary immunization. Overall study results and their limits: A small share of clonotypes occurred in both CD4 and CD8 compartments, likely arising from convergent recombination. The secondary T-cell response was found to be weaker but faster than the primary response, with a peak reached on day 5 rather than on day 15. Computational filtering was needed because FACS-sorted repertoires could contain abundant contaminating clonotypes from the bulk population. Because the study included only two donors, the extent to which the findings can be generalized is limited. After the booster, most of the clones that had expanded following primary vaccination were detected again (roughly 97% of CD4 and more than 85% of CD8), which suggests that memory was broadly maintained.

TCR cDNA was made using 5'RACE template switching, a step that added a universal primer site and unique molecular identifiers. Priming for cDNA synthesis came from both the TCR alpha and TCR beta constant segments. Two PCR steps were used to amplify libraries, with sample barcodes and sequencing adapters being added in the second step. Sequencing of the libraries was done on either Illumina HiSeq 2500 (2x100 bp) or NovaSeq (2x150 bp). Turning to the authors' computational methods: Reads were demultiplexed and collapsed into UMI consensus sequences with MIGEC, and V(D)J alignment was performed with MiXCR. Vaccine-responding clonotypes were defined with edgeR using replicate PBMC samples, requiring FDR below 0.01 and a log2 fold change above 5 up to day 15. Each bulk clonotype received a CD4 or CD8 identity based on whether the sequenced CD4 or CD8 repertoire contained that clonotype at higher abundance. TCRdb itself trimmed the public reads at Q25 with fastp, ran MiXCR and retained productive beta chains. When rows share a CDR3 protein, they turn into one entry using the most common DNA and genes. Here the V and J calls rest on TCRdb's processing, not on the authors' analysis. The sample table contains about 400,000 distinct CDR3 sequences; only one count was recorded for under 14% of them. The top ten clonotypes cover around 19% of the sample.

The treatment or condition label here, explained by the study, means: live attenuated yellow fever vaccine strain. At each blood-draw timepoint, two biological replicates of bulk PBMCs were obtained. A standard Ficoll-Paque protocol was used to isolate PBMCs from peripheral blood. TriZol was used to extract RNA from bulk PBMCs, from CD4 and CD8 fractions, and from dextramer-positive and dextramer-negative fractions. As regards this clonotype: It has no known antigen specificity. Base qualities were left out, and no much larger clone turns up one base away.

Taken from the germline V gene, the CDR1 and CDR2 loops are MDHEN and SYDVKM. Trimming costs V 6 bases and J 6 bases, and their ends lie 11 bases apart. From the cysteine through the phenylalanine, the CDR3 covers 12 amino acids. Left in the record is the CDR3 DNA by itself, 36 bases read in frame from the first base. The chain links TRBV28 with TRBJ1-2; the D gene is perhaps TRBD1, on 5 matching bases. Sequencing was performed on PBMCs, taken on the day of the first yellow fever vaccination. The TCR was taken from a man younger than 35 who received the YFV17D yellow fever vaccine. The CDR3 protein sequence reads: CASRGVEHGYTF. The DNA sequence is TGTGCCAGCAGGGGGGTTGAACATGGCTACACCTTC.